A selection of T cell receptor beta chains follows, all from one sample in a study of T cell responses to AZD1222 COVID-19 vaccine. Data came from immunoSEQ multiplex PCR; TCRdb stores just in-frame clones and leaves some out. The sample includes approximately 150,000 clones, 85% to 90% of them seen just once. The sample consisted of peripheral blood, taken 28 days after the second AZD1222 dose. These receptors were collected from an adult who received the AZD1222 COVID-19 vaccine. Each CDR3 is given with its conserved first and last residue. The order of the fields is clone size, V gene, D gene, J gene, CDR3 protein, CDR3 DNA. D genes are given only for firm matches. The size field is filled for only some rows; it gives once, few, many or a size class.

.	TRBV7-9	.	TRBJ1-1	CASSRTGTEAFF	TGTGCCAGCAGCAGAACGGGCACTGAAGCTTTCTTT
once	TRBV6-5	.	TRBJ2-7	CASSYGVDTPQHEQYF	TGTGCCAGCAGTTACGGGGTCGACACTCCGCAACACGAGCAGTACTTC
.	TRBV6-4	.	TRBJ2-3	CASSAFGWPKGTDTQYF	TGTGCCAGCAGTGCCTTCGGTTGGCCAAAGGGCACAGATACGCAGTATTTT
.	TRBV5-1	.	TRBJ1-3	CASSLEALGPLSGNTIYF	TGCGCCAGCAGCTTGGAGGCACTGGGCCCCCTCTCTGGAAACACCATATATTTT
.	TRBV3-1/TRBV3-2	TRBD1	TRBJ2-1	CAGGQGVTNEQFF	TGTGCCGGTGGACAGGGGGTCACCAATGAGCAGTTCTTC
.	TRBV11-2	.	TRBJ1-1	CASSLGSGNLYGSEAFF	TGTGCCAGCAGCTTAGGGTCAGGGAATCTATATGGGTCTGAAGCTTTCTTT
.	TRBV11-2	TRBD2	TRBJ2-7	CASSPREGADEQYF	TGTGCCAGCAGCCCTCGGGAGGGCGCGGACGAGCAGTACTTC
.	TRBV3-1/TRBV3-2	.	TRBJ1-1	CASSQGYGTTVSTEAFF	TGTGCCAGCAGCCAAGGGTATGGGACCACGGTGAGCACTGAAGCTTTCTTT
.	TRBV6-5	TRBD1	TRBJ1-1	CASSPTGMNTEAFF	TGTGCCAGCAGTCCGACAGGGATGAACACTGAAGCTTTCTTT
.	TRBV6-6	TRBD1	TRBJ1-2	CASSRTGDGDNYGYTF	TGTGCCAGCAGCCGGACAGGGGACGGTGATAACTATGGCTACACCTTC
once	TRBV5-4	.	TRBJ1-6	CASSFGAGPLIHF	TGTGCCAGCAGCTTTGGGGCCGGTCCGTTGATCCACTTT
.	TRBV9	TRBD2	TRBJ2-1	CASSVATGGGRARNEQFF	TGTGCCAGCAGCGTAGCTACGGGGGGCGGGAGGGCCCGCAATGAGCAGTTCTTC
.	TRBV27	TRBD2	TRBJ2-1	CASSPSSGRYNEQFF	TGTGCCAGCAGCCCCTCTAGCGGGCGCTACAATGAGCAGTTCTTC
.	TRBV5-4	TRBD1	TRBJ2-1	CASRLTGFNEQFF	TGTGCCAGCAGGTTGACAGGGTTCAATGAGCAGTTCTTC
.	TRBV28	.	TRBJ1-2	CASSLVDGAYGYTF	TGTGCCAGCAGTTTGGTAGACGGAGCCTATGGCTACACCTTC
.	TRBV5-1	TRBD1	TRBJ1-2	CASSAGTGNYGYTF	TGCGCCAGCAGCGCCGGGACAGGGAACTATGGCTACACCTTC
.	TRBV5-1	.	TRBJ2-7	CASSPGPESIYEQYF	TGCGCCAGCAGCCCCGGACCGGAATCCATCTACGAGCAGTACTTC
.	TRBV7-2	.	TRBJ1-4	CASSLAPPWEKLFF	TGTGCCAGCAGCTTAGCCCCCCCTTGGGAAAAACTGTTTTTT
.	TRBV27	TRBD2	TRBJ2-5	CASNSGGYQETQYF	TGTGCCAGCAATTCGGGAGGGTACCAAGAGACCCAGTACTTC
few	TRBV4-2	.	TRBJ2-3	CASSLSEADTQYF	TGTGCCAGCAGCCTTTCGGAGGCAGATACGCAGTATTTT
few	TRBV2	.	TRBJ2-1	CASSELPFNEQFF	TGTGCCAGCAGTGAATTACCCTTTAATGAGCAGTTCTTC
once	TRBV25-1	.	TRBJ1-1	CASSELGGTEAFF	TGTGCCAGCAGTGAATTAGGTGGCACTGAAGCTTTCTTT
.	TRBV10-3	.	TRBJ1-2	CAISESRGDIGPYGYTF	TGTGCCATCAGTGAGTCGCGGGGCGACATTGGGCCATATGGCTACACCTTC
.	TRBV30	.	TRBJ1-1	CAQRFGTEAFF	TGTGCCCAGCGGTTCGGGACTGAAGCTTTCTTT
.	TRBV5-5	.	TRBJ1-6	CASSLAGANSPLHF	TGTGCCAGCAGCTTGGCAGGGGCCAATTCACCCCTCCACTTT
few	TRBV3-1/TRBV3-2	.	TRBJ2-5	CASLQETQYF	TGTGCCAGCCTCCAAGAGACCCAGTACTTC
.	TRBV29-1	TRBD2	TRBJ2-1	CSVGSASGRFSNEQFF	TGCAGCGTTGGGTCCGCTAGCGGGAGATTTAGTAATGAGCAGTTCTTC
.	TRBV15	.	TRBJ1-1	CATSRGITVMNTEAFF	TGTGCCACCAGCAGAGGGATAACAGTAATGAACACTGAAGCTTTCTTT
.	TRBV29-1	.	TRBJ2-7	CSVEGVSGQYF	TGCAGCGTTGAAGGGGTTTCCGGCCAGTACTTC
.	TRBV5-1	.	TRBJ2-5	CASSRGRISQETQYF	TGCGCCAGCAGCCGGGGGCGGATTTCACAAGAGACCCAGTACTTC
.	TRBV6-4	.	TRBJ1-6	CASSATGAGDSPLHF	TGTGCCAGCAGTGCCACCGGGGCAGGGGATTCACCCCTCCACTTT
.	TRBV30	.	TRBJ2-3	CAWSPRDTQYF	TGTGCCTGGAGTCCTAGGGATACGCAGTATTTT
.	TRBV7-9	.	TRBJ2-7	CASRPSKGGDHEQYF	TGTGCCAGCAGACCCAGTAAGGGCGGGGACCACGAGCAGTACTTC
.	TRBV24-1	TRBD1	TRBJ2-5	CATSDSTGAETQYF	TGTGCCACCAGTGATTCTACAGGGGCGGAGACCCAGTACTTC
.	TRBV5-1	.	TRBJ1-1	CASSADRPNTEAFF	TGCGCCAGCAGCGCCGACAGGCCGAACACTGAAGCTTTCTTT
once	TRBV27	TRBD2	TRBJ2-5	CASGALAGGETQYF	TGTGCCAGCGGGGCACTAGCGGGAGGGGAGACCCAGTACTTC
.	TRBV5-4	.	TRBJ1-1	CASSLVNSEAFF	TGTGCCAGCAGCTTGGTCAACTCCGAAGCTTTCTTT
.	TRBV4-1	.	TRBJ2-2	CASSQELGEVNTGELFF	TGCGCCAGCAGCCAAGAACTGGGGGAAGTTAACACCGGGGAGCTGTTTTTT
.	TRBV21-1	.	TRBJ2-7	CASSKAQTDLHEQYF	TGTGCCAGCAGCAAAGCTCAGACAGATCTCCACGAGCAGTACTTC
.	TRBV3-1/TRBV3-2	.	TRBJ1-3	CASSSSDRGGNTIYF	TGTGCCAGCAGCTCATCCGATAGGGGGGGAAACACCATATATTTT
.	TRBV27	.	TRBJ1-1	CASSSTAMNTEAFF	TGTGCCAGCAGTTCCACGGCCATGAACACTGAAGCTTTCTTT
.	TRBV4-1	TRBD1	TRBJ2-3	CASGTDRDRQYF	TGCGCCAGCGGCACCGACAGGGACCGCCAGTATTTT
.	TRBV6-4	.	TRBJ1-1	CASSSQGMNTEAFF	TGTGCCAGCAGTTCACAGGGAATGAACACTGAAGCTTTCTTT
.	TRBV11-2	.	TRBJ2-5	CASSFAGSRGETQYF	TGTGCCAGCAGCTTTGCCGGGTCCCGTGGAGAGACCCAGTACTTC
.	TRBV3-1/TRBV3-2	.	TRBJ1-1	CASSPRRATEAFF	TGTGCCAGCAGCCCCCGAAGGGCCACTGAAGCTTTCTTT
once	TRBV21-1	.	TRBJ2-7	CASSKGTYEQYF	TGTGCCAGCAGCAAAGGGACCTACGAGCAGTACTTC
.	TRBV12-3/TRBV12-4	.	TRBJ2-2	CASRYNTGELFF	TGTGCCAGCAGATATAACACCGGGGAGCTGTTTTTT
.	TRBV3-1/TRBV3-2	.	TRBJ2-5	CASSVRRAVETQYF	TGTGCCAGCAGCGTCCGGAGGGCCGTGGAGACCCAGTACTTC
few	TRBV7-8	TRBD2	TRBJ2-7	CASSLEAAGGTSYEQYF	TGTGCCAGCAGCTTAGAGGCGGCGGGAGGGACTTCCTACGAGCAGTACTTC
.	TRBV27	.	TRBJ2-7	CASSLAGVSYEQYF	TGTGCCAGCAGTTTGGCGGGCGTCTCCTACGAGCAGTACTTC